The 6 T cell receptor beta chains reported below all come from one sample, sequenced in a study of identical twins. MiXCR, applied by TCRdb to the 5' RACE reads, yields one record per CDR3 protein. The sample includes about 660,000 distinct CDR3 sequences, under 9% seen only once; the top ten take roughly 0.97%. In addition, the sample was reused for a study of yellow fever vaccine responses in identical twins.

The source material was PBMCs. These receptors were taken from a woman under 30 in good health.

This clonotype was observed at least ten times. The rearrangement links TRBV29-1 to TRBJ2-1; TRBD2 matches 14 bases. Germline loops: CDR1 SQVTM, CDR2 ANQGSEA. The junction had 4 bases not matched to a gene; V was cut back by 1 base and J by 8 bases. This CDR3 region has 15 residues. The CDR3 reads CSVEGLAGGVDEQFF. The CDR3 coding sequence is TGCAGCGTTGAAGGACTAGCGGGAGGGGTGGATGAGCAGTTCTTC.

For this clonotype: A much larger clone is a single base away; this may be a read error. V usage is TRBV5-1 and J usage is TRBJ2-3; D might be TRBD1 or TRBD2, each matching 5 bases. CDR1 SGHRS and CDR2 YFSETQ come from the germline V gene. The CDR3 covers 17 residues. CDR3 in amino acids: CASSLWGDEEGTDKQYF. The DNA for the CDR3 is TGCGCCAGCAGCTTGTGGGGCGATGAAGAGGGCACAGATAAGCAGTATTTT.

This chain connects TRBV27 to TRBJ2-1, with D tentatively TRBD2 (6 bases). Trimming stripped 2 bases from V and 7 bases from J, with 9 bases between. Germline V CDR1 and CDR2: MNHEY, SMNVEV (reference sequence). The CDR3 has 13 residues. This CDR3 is CASSLGGKNEQFF. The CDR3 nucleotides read TGTGCCAGCAGTTTAGGAGGGAAAAATGAGCAGTTCTTC.

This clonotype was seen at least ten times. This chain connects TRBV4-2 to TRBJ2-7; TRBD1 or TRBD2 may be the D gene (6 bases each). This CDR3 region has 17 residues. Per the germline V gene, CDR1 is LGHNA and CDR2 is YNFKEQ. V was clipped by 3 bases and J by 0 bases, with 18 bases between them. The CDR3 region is CASSQARGTTNSYEQYF. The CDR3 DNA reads TGTGCCAGCAGCCAGGCCCGCGGGACAACCAACTCCTACGAGCAGTACTTC.

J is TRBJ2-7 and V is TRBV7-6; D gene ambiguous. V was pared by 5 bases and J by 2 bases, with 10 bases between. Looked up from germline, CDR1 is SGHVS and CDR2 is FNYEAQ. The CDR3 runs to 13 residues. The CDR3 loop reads CASSPGETYEQYF. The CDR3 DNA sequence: TGTGCCAGCAGCCCCGGAGAAACCTACGAGCAGTACTTC.

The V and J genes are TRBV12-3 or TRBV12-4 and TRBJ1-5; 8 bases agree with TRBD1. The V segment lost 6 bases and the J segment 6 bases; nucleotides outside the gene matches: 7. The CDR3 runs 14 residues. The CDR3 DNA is TGTGCCAGCAGGGCACAGGGGGAGGGTCAGCCCCAGCATTTT. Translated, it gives CASRAQGEGQPQHF.